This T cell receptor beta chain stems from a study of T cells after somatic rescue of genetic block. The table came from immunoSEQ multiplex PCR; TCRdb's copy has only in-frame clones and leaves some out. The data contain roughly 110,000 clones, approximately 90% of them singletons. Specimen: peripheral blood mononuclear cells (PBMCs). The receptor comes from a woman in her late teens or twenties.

In nucleotides, the CDR3 is TGTGCCAGCAGCGTATCAGGGGTCGAACACGAGCAGTACTTC. Protein: CASSVSGVEHEQYF. The chain joins TRBV9 to TRBJ2-7; the D gene is possibly TRBD1 (6 bases). Germline CDR1 SGDLS, CDR2 YYNGEE. This CDR3 is built from 14 residues. Deletions cut 1 base from V and 5 bases from J, with 13 bases between.